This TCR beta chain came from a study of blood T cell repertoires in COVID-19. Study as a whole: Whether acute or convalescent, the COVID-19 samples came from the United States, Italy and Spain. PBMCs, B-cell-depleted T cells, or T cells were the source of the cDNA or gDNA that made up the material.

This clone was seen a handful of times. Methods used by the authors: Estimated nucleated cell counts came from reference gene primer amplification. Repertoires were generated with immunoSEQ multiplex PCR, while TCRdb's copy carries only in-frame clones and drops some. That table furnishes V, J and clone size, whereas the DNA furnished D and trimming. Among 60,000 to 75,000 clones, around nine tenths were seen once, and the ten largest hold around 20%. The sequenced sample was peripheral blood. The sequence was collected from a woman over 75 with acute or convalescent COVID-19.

The CDR3 protein is CASSFLTEETQYF. The CDR3 DNA follows: TGTGCCAGCAGCTTCTTAACAGAAGAGACCCAGTACTTC. This chain links TRBV7-2 with TRBJ2-5; no clear D gene. The germline gives CDR1 SGHTA, CDR2 FQGNSA. Trimming removed 3 bases at V and 3 bases at J, with 8 bases between. The CDR3 totals 13 residues.